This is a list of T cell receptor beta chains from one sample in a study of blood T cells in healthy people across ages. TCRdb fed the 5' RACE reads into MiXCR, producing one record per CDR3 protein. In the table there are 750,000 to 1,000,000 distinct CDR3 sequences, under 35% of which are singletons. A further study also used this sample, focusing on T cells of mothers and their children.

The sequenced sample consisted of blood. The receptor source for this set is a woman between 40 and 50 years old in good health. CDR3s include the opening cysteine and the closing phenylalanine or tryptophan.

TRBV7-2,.,CASSLGAGYYNEQYF
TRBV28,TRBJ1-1,CASSPYRGGNTEAFF
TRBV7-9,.,CASNPGVEQYF
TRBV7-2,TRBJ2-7,CASSLGVISDEQYF
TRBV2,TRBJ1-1,CASKRTGVINTEAFF
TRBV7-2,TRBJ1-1,CASSRPTGGTEAFF
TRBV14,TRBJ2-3,CASSKGLAGALTDTQYF
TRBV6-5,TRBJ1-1,CASSSLRMETEAFF
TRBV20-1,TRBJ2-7,CSARDGRGYSYEQYF
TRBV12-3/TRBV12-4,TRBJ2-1,CASSLRVRTADHYNGQFF
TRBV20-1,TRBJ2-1,CSGTGTGFISYNEQFF
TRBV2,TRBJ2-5,CASIRGAQETQYF
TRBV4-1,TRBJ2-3,CASQEEDVTDTQYF
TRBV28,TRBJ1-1,CASSLLKRGEAFF
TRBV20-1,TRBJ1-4,CSARDDHLNEKLFF
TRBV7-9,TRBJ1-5,CASSLGGGVSNQPQHF
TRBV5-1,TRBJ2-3,CASSFERPTDTQYF
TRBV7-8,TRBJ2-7,CASSSNSGGQTYEQYF
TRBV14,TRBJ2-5,CASSSLAGNPANEQYF
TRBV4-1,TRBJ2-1,CASSHGLDGEQFF
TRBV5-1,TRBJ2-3,CASSGGLASTDTQYF
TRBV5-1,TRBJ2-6,CASSLVSSLAASGANVLTF
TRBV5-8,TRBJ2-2,CASSLADRDYAGELFF
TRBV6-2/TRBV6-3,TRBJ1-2,CASRNRRTGDPLYGYTF
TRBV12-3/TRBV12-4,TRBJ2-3,CASTLDSTDTQYF
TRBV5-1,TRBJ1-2,CASSFGGTENGYTF